The present entry profiles one T cell receptor beta chain with its context. Only in-frame clones appear in the TCRdb table, and some are missing; sequencing was by immunoSEQ multiplex PCR. Here the sample spans 130,000 to 150,000 clones, over 90% being singletons. This entry belongs to a study of control samples from healthy donors and cancer patients. Germline V lookup: CDR1 KGHDR, CDR2 SFDVKD. The CDR3 is 14 residues long. Trimming cost V 1 base and J 6 bases, with 10 bases left between them. This chain uses TRBV24-1 with TRBJ2-3, with D possibly TRBD2 on 6 matching bases. The source of this sequence is a man aged 55 to 69 with colorectal cancer. The specimen was PBMCs. The CDR3 loop reads CATSDFGGADTQYF. The CDR3 DNA follows: TGTGCCACCAGTGATTTTGGAGGGGCCGATACGCAGTATTTT.